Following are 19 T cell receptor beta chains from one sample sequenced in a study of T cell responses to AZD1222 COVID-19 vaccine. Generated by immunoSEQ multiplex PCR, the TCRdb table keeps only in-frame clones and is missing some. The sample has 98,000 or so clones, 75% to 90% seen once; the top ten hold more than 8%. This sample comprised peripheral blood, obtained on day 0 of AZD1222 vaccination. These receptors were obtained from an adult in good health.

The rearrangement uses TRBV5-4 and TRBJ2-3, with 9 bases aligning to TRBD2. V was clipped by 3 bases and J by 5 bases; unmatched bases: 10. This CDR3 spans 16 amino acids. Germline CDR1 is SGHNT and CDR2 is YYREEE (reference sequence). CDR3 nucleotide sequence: TGTGCCAGCAGCTCCCGGGGGGGAGCGGGAGGAGATACGCAGTATTTT. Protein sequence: CASSSRGGAGGDTQYF.

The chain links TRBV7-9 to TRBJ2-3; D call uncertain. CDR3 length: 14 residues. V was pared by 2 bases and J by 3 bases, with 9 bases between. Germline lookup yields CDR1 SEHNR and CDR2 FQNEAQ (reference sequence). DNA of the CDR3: TGTGCCAGCAGCTTAAATATCGGGACAGATACGCAGTATTTT. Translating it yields CASSLNIGTDTQYF.

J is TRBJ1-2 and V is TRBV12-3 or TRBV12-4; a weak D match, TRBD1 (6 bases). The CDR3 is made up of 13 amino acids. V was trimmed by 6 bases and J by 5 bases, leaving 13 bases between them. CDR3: CASSLQGDYGYTF. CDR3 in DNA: TGTGCCAGCAGCTTACAGGGAGATTATGGCTACACCTTC.

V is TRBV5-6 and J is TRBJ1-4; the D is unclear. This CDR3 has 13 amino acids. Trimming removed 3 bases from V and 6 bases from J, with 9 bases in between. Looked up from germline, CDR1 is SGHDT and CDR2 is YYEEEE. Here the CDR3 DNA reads TGTGCCAGCAGCTCCCGGGTCCATGAAAAACTGTTTTTT. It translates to CASSSRVHEKLFF.

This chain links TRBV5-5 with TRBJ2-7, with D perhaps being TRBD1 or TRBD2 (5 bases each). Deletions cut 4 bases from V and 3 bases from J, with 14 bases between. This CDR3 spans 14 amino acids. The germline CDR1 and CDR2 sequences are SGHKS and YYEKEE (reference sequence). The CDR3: CASSREGTNYEQYF. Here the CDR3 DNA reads TGTGCCAGCAGCCGCGAGGGGACCAACTACGAGCAGTACTTC.

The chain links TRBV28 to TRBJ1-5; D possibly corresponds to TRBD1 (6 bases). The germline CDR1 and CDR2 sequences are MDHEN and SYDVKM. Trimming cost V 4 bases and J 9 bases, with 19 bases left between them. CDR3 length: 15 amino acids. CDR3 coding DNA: TGTGCCAGCAGTTCGGGGGACACCTCCGTCAGGCCCCAGCATTTT. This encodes CASSSGDTSVRPQHF.

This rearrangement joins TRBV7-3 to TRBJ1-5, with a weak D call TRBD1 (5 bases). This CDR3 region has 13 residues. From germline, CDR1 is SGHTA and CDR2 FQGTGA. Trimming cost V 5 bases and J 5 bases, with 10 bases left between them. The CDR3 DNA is TGTGCCAGCAGCCTGGGGGTCGATCAGCCCCAGCATTTT. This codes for CASSLGVDQPQHF.

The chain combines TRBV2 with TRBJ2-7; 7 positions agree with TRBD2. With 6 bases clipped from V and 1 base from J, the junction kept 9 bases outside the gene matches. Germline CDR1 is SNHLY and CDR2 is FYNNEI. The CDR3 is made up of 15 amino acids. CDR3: CASRPRSSGSYEQYF. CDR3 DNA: TGTGCCAGCAGGCCCCGGTCTAGCGGTTCCTACGAGCAGTACTTC.

CDR3: CASSKVVGGGASGNTIYF. The CDR3 bases are TGCGCCAGCAGCAAGGTTGTGGGGGGAGGGGCCTCTGGAAACACCATATATTTT. V usage is TRBV4-3 and J usage is TRBJ1-3, with D tentatively TRBD1 (5 bases). Germline CDR1 is LGHNA and CDR2 is YSLEER. This CDR3 has 18 amino acids. The V and J ends lost 5 bases and 0 bases respectively, with 20 bases between them.

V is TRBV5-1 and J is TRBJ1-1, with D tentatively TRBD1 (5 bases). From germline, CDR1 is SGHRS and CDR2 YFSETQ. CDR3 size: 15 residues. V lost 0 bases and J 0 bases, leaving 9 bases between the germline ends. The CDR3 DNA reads TGCGCCAGCAGCTTGGCGCGGGGCCTGAACACTGAAGCTTTCTTT. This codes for CASSLARGLNTEAFF.

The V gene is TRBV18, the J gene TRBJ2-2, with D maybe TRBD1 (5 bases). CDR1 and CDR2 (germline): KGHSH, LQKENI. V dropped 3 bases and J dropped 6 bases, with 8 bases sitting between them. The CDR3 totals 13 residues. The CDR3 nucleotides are TGTGCCAGCTCACCTAGGGGTCCCGGGGAGCTGTTTTTT. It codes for CASSPRGPGELFF.

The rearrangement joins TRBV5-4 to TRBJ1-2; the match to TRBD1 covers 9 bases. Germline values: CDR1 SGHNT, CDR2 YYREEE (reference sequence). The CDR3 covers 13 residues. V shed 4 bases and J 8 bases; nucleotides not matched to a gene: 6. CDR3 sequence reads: CASSLGTGFGYTF. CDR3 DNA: TGTGCCAGCAGCCTCGGGACAGGGTTCGGCTACACCTTC.

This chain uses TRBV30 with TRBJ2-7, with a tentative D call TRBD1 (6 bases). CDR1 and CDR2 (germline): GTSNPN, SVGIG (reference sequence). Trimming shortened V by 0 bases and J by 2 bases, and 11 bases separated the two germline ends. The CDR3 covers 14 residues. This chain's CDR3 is CAWSVRQGTYEQYF. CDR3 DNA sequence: TGTGCCTGGAGTGTACGGCAGGGGACCTACGAGCAGTACTTC.

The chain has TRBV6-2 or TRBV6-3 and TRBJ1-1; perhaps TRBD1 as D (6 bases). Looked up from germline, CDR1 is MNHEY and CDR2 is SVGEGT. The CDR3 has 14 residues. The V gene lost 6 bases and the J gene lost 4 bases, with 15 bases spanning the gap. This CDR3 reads CASSPQGSGTEAFF. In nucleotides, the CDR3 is TGTGCCAGCAGCCCACAGGGTTCAGGCACTGAAGCTTTCTTT.

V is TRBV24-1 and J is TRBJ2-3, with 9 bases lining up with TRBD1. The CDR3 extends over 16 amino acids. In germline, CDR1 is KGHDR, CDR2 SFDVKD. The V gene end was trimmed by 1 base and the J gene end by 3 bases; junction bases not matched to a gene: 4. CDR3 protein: CATSDLEGTGTDTQYF. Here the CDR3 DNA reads TGTGCCACCAGTGATTTAGAAGGGACAGGGACAGATACGCAGTATTTT.

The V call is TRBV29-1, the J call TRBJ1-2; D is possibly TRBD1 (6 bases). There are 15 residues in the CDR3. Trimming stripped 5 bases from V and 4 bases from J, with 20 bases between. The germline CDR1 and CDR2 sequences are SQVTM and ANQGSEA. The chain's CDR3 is CSVNLSGGQIYGYTF. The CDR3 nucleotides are TGCAGCGTTAACCTTTCCGGGGGGCAGATCTATGGCTACACCTTC.

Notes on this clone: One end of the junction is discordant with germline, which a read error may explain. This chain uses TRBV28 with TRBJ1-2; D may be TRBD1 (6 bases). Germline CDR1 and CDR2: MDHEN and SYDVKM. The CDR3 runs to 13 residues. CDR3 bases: TGTGCCAGCAGTTTAACGGGGGGCCTCTACCCCCTCTTC. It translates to CASSLTGGLYPLF.

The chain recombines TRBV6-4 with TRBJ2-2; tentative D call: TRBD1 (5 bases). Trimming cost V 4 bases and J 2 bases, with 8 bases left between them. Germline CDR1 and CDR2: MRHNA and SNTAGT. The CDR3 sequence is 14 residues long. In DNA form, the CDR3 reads TGTGCCAGCAGTGGACAGTTCAACACCGGGGAGCTGTTTTTT. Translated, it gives CASSGQFNTGELFF.

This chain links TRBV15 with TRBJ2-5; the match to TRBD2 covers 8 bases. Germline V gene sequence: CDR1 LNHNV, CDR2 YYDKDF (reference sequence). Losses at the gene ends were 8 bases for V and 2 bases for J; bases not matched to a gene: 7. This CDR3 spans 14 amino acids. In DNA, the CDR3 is TGTGCCACCGGCCAGACTAGCGTACAAGAGACCCAGTACTTC. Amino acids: CATGQTSVQETQYF.